The 2 T cell receptor beta chains listed next were all sequenced from one sample in a study of cytomegalovirus exposure and HLA in healthy donors. Sequencing used immunoSEQ multiplex PCR; TCRdb keeps in-frame clones, though not all of them. The profile shows over 60,000 clones, 96% of them singletons. The sample consisted of PBMCs. These TCRs come from a woman younger than 30 in good health and CMV-seropositive.

The V gene is TRBV28, the J gene TRBJ2-7, with D tentatively TRBD1 (6 bases). The CDR3 is made up of 14 amino acids. From germline, CDR1 is MDHEN and CDR2 SYDVKM. V was pared by 4 bases and J by 2 bases, with 12 bases between. The CDR3 bases are TGTGCCAGCAGTTCATCGGGACACCCCTACGAGCAGTACTTC. Translated, it gives CASSSSGHPYEQYF.

This chain uses TRBV5-5 with TRBJ2-1, with TRBD2 matching 7 bases. Germline assignment: CDR1 SGHKS and CDR2 YYEKEE (reference sequence). V was clipped by 0 bases and J by 2 bases; unmatched bases: 5. This CDR3 is built from 16 residues. CDR3 nucleotides: TGTGCCAGCAGCTTGGTGGCTAGCGGCCCCTACAATGAGCAGTTCTTC. Its translation: CASSLVASGPYNEQFF.